Listed below are T cell receptor beta chains from one sample, sequenced in a study. TCRdb re-derived calls from the 5' RACE reads in MiXCR, one entry per CDR3 protein. The sample consists of thousands of distinct CDR3 sequences, 60% of them appearing once. The sequenced material came from tumor-infiltrating memory CD4+ T cells sorted from the breast tumor. These receptors were obtained from a female donor with breast cancer. CDR3s include the opening cysteine and the closing phenylalanine or tryptophan. Each record gives: V gene, J gene, CDR3 protein.

v_call: TRBV5-1
j_call: TRBJ1-5
cdr3_aa: CASTLDPESQHF

v_call: TRBV7-9
j_call: TRBJ1-2
cdr3_aa: CASSLLALVGYTF

v_call: TRBV12-3/TRBV12-4
j_call: TRBJ2-2
cdr3_aa: CASSSPTANTGELFF

v_call: TRBV12-3/TRBV12-4
j_call: TRBJ2-1
cdr3_aa: CASSFRDRVARRGNEQFF

v_call: TRBV6-5
j_call: TRBJ2-2
cdr3_aa: CASIQRGGTTGELFF

v_call: TRBV20-1
j_call: TRBJ2-1
cdr3_aa: CSARAGGSIDNEQFF

v_call: TRBV7-2
j_call: TRBJ2-1
cdr3_aa: CASMGSLFSYNEQFF

v_call: TRBV12-3/TRBV12-4
j_call: TRBJ1-2
cdr3_aa: CASSLGGGYTF

v_call: TRBV7-2
j_call: TRBJ2-7
cdr3_aa: CASSFKTGGYYEQYF

v_call: TRBV28
j_call: TRBJ1-3
cdr3_aa: CASGGGNTIYF

v_call: TRBV12-3/TRBV12-4
j_call: TRBJ1-2
cdr3_aa: CASSPGGFYGYTF